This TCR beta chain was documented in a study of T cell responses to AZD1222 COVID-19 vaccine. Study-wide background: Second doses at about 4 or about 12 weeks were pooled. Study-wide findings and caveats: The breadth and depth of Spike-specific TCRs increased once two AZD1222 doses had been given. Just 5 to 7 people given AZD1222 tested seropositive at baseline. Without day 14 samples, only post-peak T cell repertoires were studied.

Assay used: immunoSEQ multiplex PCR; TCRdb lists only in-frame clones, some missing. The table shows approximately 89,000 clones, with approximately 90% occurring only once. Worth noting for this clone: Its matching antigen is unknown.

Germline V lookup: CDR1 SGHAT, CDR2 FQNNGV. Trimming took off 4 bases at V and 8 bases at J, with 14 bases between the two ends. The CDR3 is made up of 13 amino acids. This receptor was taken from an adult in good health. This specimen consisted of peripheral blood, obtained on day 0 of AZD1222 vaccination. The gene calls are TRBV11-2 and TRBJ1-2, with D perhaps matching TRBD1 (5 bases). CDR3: CASSWTQGYGYTF. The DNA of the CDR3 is TGTGCCAGCAGCTGGACCCAGGGTTACGGCTACACCTTC.